This is a list of T cell receptor beta chains from one sample in a study of T cell changes during pregnancy in multiple sclerosis. TCRdb keeps only in-frame clones here, not all; method: immunoSEQ multiplex PCR. Of 55,000 to 70,000 clones listed, about 88% are singletons. The specimen was peripheral blood, collected in the first trimester of pregnancy. These TCRs come from a female donor with multiple sclerosis, enrolled in a pregnancy study. The CDR3 runs from the conserved cysteine through the conserved F or W. The order of the fields is J gene, D gene, clone size, V gene, CDR3 DNA, CDR3 protein. The D gene is left open where the match is weak. Some rows mark clone size as missing; the rest say once, few, many or name a class of expanded clone.

j_gene: TRBJ2-1
d_gene: TRBD2
abundance: -
v_gene: TRBV7-7
CDR3nt: TGTGCCAGCAGCTTAGGGACCGGGACTAGCAATGAGCAGTTCTTC
CDR3aa: CASSLGTGTSNEQFF

j_gene: TRBJ2-7
d_gene: TRBD2
abundance: once
v_gene: TRBV7-2
CDR3nt: TGTGCCAGCAGCAGCGCGGGGGGCCGTCAATACGAGCAGTACTTC
CDR3aa: CASSSAGGRQYEQYF

j_gene: TRBJ1-2
d_gene: -
abundance: -
v_gene: TRBV6-6
CDR3nt: TGTGCCAGCAGTTCCGGCTATGGCTACACCTTC
CDR3aa: CASSSGYGYTF

j_gene: TRBJ1-1
d_gene: TRBD1
abundance: -
v_gene: TRBV7-6
CDR3nt: TGTGCCAGCAGCACGAACCACAGGGGCGGAGGGACTGAAGCTTTCTTT
CDR3aa: CASSTNHRGGGTEAFF

j_gene: TRBJ1-2
d_gene: -
abundance: -
v_gene: TRBV9
CDR3nt: TGTGCCAGCAGGGAGACCTATGGCTACACCTTC
CDR3aa: CASRETYGYTF

j_gene: TRBJ1-1
d_gene: -
abundance: -
v_gene: TRBV4-2
CDR3nt: TGTGCCAGCAGCCAGGGGAGGCGGGGGGACACTGAAGCTTTCTTT
CDR3aa: CASSQGRRGDTEAFF

j_gene: TRBJ1-5
d_gene: TRBD1
abundance: -
v_gene: TRBV5-6
CDR3nt: TGTGCCAGCAGCTTACAGGGGTCATATAGCAATCAGCCCCAGCATTTT
CDR3aa: CASSLQGSYSNQPQHF

j_gene: TRBJ2-7
d_gene: -
abundance: -
v_gene: TRBV7-9
CDR3nt: TGTGCCAGCAGCGCCGAGAGGGAGCGCACCTACGAGCAGTACTTC
CDR3aa: CASSAERERTYEQYF

j_gene: TRBJ2-4
d_gene: TRBD1
abundance: -
v_gene: TRBV4-3
CDR3nt: TGCGCCAGCAGCCAAACGACAGGGGCTAAAAACATTCAGTACTTC
CDR3aa: CASSQTTGAKNIQYF

j_gene: TRBJ1-1
d_gene: TRBD1
abundance: once
v_gene: TRBV6-5
CDR3nt: TGTGCCAGCAGTTACGGAACAGGGGTTTCGGACACTGAAGCTTTCTTT
CDR3aa: CASSYGTGVSDTEAFF

j_gene: TRBJ2-2
d_gene: TRBD2
abundance: -
v_gene: TRBV7-9
CDR3nt: TGTGCCAGCAGCTTATCTAGCGGGGGCTACACCGGGGAGCTGTTTTTT
CDR3aa: CASSLSSGGYTGELFF

j_gene: TRBJ2-7
d_gene: TRBD1
abundance: -
v_gene: TRBV9
CDR3nt: TGTGCCAGCAGCGTGGGACAGGTAGGCTACGAGCAGTACTTC
CDR3aa: CASSVGQVGYEQYF

j_gene: TRBJ2-3
d_gene: -
abundance: once
v_gene: TRBV25-1
CDR3nt: TGTGCCAGCAGTGGAACGACAGTTAGCACAGATACGCAGTATTTT
CDR3aa: CASSGTTVSTDTQYF

j_gene: TRBJ2-3
d_gene: -
abundance: once
v_gene: TRBV7-2
CDR3nt: TGTGCCAGCAGCTTATTGGGGGCTGATACGCAGTATTTT
CDR3aa: CASSLLGADTQYF

j_gene: TRBJ2-3
d_gene: -
abundance: -
v_gene: TRBV13
CDR3nt: TGTGCCAGCAGCCTCCGAGATACGCAGTATTTT
CDR3aa: CASSLRDTQYF

j_gene: TRBJ1-5
d_gene: -
abundance: few
v_gene: TRBV18
CDR3nt: TGTGCCAGCTCAACGGACAGCTATCAGCCCCAGCATTTT
CDR3aa: CASSTDSYQPQHF

j_gene: TRBJ2-6
d_gene: -
abundance: -
v_gene: TRBV6-1
CDR3nt: TGTGCCAGCAGTGAACTTTTTTACAGGGACACTTCTGGGGCCAACGTCCTGACTTTC
CDR3aa: CASSELFYRDTSGANVLTF

j_gene: TRBJ2-1
d_gene: TRBD2
abundance: -
v_gene: TRBV7-8
CDR3nt: TGTGCCAGCAGCTTTTCCGCTGGCCGAAGGACTAGCGGGAGTGCTTACAATGAGCAGTTCTTC
CDR3aa: CASSFSAGRRTSGSAYNEQFF

j_gene: TRBJ1-2
d_gene: -
abundance: -
v_gene: TRBV30
CDR3nt: TGTGCCTGGAGTCGCGGGGATTATGGCTACACCTTC
CDR3aa: CAWSRGDYGYTF

j_gene: TRBJ2-5
d_gene: TRBD1
abundance: -
v_gene: TRBV6-1
CDR3nt: TGTGCCAGCAGTGGTGCCGGACAGGCGGAGACCCAGTACTTC
CDR3aa: CASSGAGQAETQYF

j_gene: TRBJ2-7
d_gene: -
abundance: -
v_gene: TRBV2
CDR3nt: TGTGCCAGCCGGGGGACAGACTCCTACGAGCAGTACTTC
CDR3aa: CASRGTDSYEQYF

j_gene: TRBJ1-2
d_gene: -
abundance: -
v_gene: TRBV30
CDR3nt: TGTGCCTGGAGTGTGCGGGTGATGGAGGGCTACACCTTC
CDR3aa: CAWSVRVMEGYTF

j_gene: TRBJ2-1
d_gene: -
abundance: -
v_gene: TRBV23-1
CDR3nt: TGCGCCAGCAGTCAATCTCCGTGGGGTCGGACTCAAGCGTATGAGCAGTTCTTC
CDR3aa: CASSQSPWGRTQAYEQFF

j_gene: TRBJ1-5
d_gene: -
abundance: few
v_gene: TRBV7-8
CDR3nt: TGTGCCAGCAGCCGTTGGGAGGGAGATCAGCCCCAGCATTTT
CDR3aa: CASSRWEGDQPQHF

j_gene: TRBJ1-5
d_gene: TRBD1
abundance: -
v_gene: TRBV18
CDR3nt: TGTGCCAGCTCCCTGGACAGGGGACTCCATCAGCCCCAGCATTTT
CDR3aa: CASSLDRGLHQPQHF

j_gene: TRBJ2-1
d_gene: TRBD2
abundance: -
v_gene: TRBV27
CDR3nt: TGTGCCAGCAGTTTGGGAAGCGGGGGTTACAATGAGCAGTTCTTC
CDR3aa: CASSLGSGGYNEQFF

j_gene: TRBJ2-7
d_gene: -
abundance: -
v_gene: TRBV18
CDR3nt: TGTGCCAGCTCCGGAACCCGACATGCCTCCTACGAGCAGTACTTC
CDR3aa: CASSGTRHASYEQYF

j_gene: TRBJ1-5
d_gene: TRBD1
abundance: once
v_gene: TRBV28
CDR3nt: TGTGCCAGCAGTCGAACAGGGGACGGTTTAATTGGCAATCAGCCCCAGCATTTT
CDR3aa: CASSRTGDGLIGNQPQHF

j_gene: TRBJ2-1
d_gene: TRBD2
abundance: -
v_gene: TRBV27
CDR3nt: TGTGCCAGCAGTTTATTAGCGGGACCGAATGAGCAGTTCTTC
CDR3aa: CASSLLAGPNEQFF

j_gene: TRBJ1-1
d_gene: -
abundance: -
v_gene: TRBV6-5
CDR3nt: TGTGCCAGCAGTTACTGGAGTGGTGGAGCTGAAGCTTTCTTT
CDR3aa: CASSYWSGGAEAFF

j_gene: TRBJ2-1
d_gene: TRBD2
abundance: -
v_gene: TRBV11-3
CDR3nt: TGTGCCAGCAGCTTAGCGGGAGGTTTCAATGAGCAGTTCTTC
CDR3aa: CASSLAGGFNEQFF

j_gene: TRBJ1-5
d_gene: -
abundance: -
v_gene: TRBV6-1
CDR3nt: TGTGCCAGCAGTGAAGCCATACAGGGATGGAATCAGCCCCAGCATTTT
CDR3aa: CASSEAIQGWNQPQHF

j_gene: TRBJ1-5
d_gene: TRBD1
abundance: -
v_gene: TRBV23-1
CDR3nt: TGCGCCAGCAGTCATACCGGGACAGGCGTCTATAGCAATCAGCCCCAGCATTTT
CDR3aa: CASSHTGTGVYSNQPQHF

j_gene: TRBJ1-2
d_gene: -
abundance: -
v_gene: TRBV6-1
CDR3nt: TGTGCCAGCAGTCCTTTAGGGGGGGGAGGTAATGGCTACACCTTC
CDR3aa: CASSPLGGGGNGYTF

j_gene: TRBJ2-1
d_gene: TRBD2
abundance: -
v_gene: TRBV19
CDR3nt: TGTGCCAGTAGTACCTTAGCGGGGAGTACCTACAATGAGCAGTTCTTC
CDR3aa: CASSTLAGSTYNEQFF

j_gene: TRBJ1-2
d_gene: TRBD1
abundance: -
v_gene: TRBV29-1
CDR3nt: TGCAGCGCAATGGGACAGGGCGGTGGCTACACCTTC
CDR3aa: CSAMGQGGGYTF

j_gene: TRBJ2-5
d_gene: -
abundance: -
v_gene: TRBV30
CDR3nt: TGTGCCTGCTCCCGGGACTCCTCAGAGACCCAGTACTTC
CDR3aa: CACSRDSSETQYF

j_gene: TRBJ2-1
d_gene: -
abundance: -
v_gene: TRBV5-1
CDR3nt: TGCGCCAGCAGCTTGGAGGGAGAGGAGCAGTTCTTC
CDR3aa: CASSLEGEEQFF

j_gene: TRBJ2-1
d_gene: TRBD2
abundance: -
v_gene: TRBV2
CDR3nt: TGTGCCAGCAGACTAGCGGATTACAATGAGCAGTTCTTC
CDR3aa: CASRLADYNEQFF

j_gene: TRBJ2-5
d_gene: -
abundance: -
v_gene: TRBV7-2
CDR3nt: TGTGCCAGCAGCCAACGCCCAGGGAGGGAGACCCAGTACTTC
CDR3aa: CASSQRPGRETQYF

j_gene: TRBJ1-5
d_gene: -
abundance: -
v_gene: TRBV30
CDR3nt: TGTGCCTCAGGAGATTGGGGGGACAATCAGCCCCAGCATTTT
CDR3aa: CASGDWGDNQPQHF

j_gene: TRBJ2-1
d_gene: TRBD2
abundance: -
v_gene: TRBV19
CDR3nt: TGTGCCAGTAGTATAAGCGGGGGCAACAATGAGCAGTTCTTC
CDR3aa: CASSISGGNNEQFF

j_gene: TRBJ1-5
d_gene: -
abundance: -
v_gene: TRBV6-6
CDR3nt: TGTGCCAGCAGTCCGGGTCAGCCCCAGCATTTT
CDR3aa: CASSPGQPQHF

j_gene: TRBJ2-2
d_gene: TRBD2
abundance: few
v_gene: TRBV9
CDR3nt: TGTGCCAGCAGCATGGGGACTAGCGGGAGACGGGTCACCGGGGAGCTGTTTTTT
CDR3aa: CASSMGTSGRRVTGELFF

j_gene: TRBJ1-2
d_gene: TRBD1
abundance: -
v_gene: TRBV7-8
CDR3nt: TGTGCCAGCAGCTCACGCGTTAGGGGCGGGACAGGGTTCGGCTACACCTTC
CDR3aa: CASSSRVRGGTGFGYTF